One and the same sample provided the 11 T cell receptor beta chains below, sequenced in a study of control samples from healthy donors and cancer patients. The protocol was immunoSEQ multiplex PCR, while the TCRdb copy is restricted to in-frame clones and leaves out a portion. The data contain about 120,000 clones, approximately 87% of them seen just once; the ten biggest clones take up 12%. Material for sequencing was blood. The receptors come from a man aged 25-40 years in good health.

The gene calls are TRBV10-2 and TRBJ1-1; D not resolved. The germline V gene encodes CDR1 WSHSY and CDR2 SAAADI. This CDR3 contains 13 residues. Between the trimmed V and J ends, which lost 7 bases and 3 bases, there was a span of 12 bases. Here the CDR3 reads CASTHTVDTEAFF. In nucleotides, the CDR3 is TGCGCCAGCACCCACACAGTGGACACTGAAGCTTTCTTT.

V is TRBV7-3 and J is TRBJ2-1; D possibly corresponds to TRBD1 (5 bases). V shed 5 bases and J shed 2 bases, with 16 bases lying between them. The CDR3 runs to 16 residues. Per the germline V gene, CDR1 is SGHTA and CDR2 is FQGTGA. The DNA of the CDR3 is TGTGCCAGCAGCCCAAACCCAGGGTTAACCTACAATGAGCAGTTCTTC. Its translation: CASSPNPGLTYNEQFF.

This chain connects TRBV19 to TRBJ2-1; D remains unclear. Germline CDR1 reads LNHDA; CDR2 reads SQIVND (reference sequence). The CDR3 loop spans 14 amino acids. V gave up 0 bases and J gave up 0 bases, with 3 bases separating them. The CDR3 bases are TGTGCCAGTAGTATAGAGGACTCCTACAATGAGCAGTTCTTC. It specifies CASSIEDSYNEQFF.

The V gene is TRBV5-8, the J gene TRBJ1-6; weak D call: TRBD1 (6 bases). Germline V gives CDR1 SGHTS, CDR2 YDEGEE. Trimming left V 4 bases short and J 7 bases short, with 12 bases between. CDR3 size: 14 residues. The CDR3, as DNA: TGTGCCAGCAGCGCCGGGACAAAGAATTCACCCCTCCACTTT. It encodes CASSAGTKNSPLHF.

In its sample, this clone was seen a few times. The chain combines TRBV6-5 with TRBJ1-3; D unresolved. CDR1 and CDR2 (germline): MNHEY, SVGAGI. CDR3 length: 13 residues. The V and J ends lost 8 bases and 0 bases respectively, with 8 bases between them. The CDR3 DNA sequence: TGTGCCAGCTCCCGAAACTCTGGAAACACCATATATTTT. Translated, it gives CASSRNSGNTIYF.

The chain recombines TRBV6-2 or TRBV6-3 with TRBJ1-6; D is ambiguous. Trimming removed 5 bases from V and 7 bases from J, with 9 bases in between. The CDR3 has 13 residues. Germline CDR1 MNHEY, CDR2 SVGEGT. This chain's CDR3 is CASSQALNSPLHF. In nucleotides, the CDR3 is TGTGCCAGCAGTCAGGCGCTCAATTCACCCCTCCACTTT.

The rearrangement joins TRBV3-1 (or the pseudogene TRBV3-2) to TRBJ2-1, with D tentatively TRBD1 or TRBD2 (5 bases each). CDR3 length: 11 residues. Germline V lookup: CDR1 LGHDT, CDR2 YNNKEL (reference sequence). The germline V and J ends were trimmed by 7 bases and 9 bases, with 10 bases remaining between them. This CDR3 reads CASKRGGEQFF. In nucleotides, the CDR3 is TGTGCCAGCAAACGTGGGGGTGAGCAGTTCTTC.

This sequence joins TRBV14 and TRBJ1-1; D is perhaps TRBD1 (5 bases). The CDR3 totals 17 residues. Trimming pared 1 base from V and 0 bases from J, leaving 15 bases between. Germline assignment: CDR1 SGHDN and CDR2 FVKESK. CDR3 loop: CASSQAFAGLLNTEAFF. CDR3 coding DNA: TGTGCCAGCAGCCAAGCTTTCGCAGGGCTTCTGAACACTGAAGCTTTCTTT.

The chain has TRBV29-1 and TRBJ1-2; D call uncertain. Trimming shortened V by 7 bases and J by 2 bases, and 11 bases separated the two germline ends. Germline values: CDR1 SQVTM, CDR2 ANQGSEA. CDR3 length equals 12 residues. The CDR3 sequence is CSAQDGNYGYTF. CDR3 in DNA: TGCAGCGCGCAAGACGGCAACTATGGCTACACCTTC.

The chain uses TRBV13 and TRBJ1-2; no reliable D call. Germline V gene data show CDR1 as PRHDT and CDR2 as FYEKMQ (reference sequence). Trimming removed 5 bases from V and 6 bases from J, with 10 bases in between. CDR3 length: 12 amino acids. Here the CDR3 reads CASSLTSDGYTF. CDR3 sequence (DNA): TGTGCCAGCAGCCTCACGAGTGATGGCTACACCTTC.

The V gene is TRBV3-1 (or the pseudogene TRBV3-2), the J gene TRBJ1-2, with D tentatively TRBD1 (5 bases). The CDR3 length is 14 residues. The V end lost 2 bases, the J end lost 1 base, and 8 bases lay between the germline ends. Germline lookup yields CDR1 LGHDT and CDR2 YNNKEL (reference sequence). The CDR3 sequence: CASSQRTFNYGYTF. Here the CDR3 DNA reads TGTGCCAGCAGCCAACGGACATTTAACTATGGCTACACCTTC.